These T cell receptor beta chains were read from a single sample in a study of cytomegalovirus exposure and HLA in healthy donors. Data came from immunoSEQ multiplex PCR; TCRdb stores just in-frame clones and leaves some out. The sample has roughly 110,000 clones; 70% to 85% are singletons. The sequenced material came from PBMCs. The receptors were gathered from a boy younger than 18 in good health and CMV-seronegative. CDR3s leave out the opening cysteine and the closing phenylalanine or tryptophan. D genes are given only for firm matches.

V gene	CDR3 length	J gene	D gene	CDR3 protein
TRBV19	17	TRBJ2-2	TRBD1	ASSLLDRGLNVNTGELF
TRBV10-3	11	TRBJ1-2	NA	AIRDRLNYGYT
TRBV18	11	TRBJ1-1	NA	ASSLTVRTEAF
TRBV28	11	TRBJ2-3	NA	ASSFTSLDTQY
TRBV30	12	TRBJ1-4	NA	AWTGGAINEKLF
TRBV2	11	TRBJ1-3	NA	ASRQGVGNTIY
TRBV30	13	TRBJ1-1	NA	AWSVPIGGYTEAF
TRBV28	13	TRBJ2-1	TRBD1	ASSPAGGGNNEQF
TRBV10-2	13	TRBJ2-1	TRBD2	ASRPLAGDHGEQF
TRBV28	14	TRBJ2-7	NA	ASRDYPRQGGYEQY
TRBV5-6	10	TRBJ2-5	NA	ASSSLLETQY
TRBV27	16	TRBJ2-2	NA	ASSSLPPGRANTGELF
TRBV6-5	12	TRBJ1-5	NA	ASRNRESNQPQH
TRBV29-1	12	TRBJ2-5	TRBD2	SVEVAGGSETQY
TRBV2	9	TRBJ1-2	NA	ASKPGWGYT
TRBV28	12	TRBJ1-2	TRBD1	ASSPRGTGYGYT
TRBV27	11	TRBJ2-5	TRBD2	ASSAGRREGQY
TRBV10-3	14	TRBJ1-5	TRBD1	ASRGGGLFSNQPQH
TRBV5-1	13	TRBJ2-1	TRBD2	ASSSGGSSYNEQF
TRBV9	14	TRBJ2-2	NA	ASSDNPLANTGELF
TRBV5-4	13	TRBJ2-7	NA	ASSWGGARGYEQY
TRBV5-1	12	TRBJ2-3	NA	ASLPGGGTDTQY
TRBV18	14	TRBJ2-2	TRBD1	ASSSGQGAYTGELF
TRBV30	11	TRBJ1-1	NA	AWRQGKSTEAF
TRBV25-1	13	TRBJ1-5	NA	AIQTGPWENQPQH
TRBV30	11	TRBJ1-6	NA	AWSLGSGSPLH
TRBV29-1	11	TRBJ2-3	NA	SVRGRVTDTQY
TRBV15	16	TRBJ2-5	NA	ATSSPPRGRALGETQY
TRBV19	9	TRBJ2-5	NA	ASSLRETQY
TRBV5-1	14	TRBJ2-3	TRBD1	ASSLDVQGAGDTQY
TRBV28	12	TRBJ1-6	NA	ASNGGSYNSPLH
TRBV28	10	TRBJ1-1	NA	ASSSGPRGAF
TRBV29-1	15	TRBJ2-1	TRBD2	SVERWGLARGRNEQF
TRBV27	12	TRBJ2-7	TRBD1	ASSRGGNQYEQY
TRBV19	13	TRBJ1-2	TRBD1	ASSTFGQGEYGYT
TRBV6-5	14	TRBJ1-3	NA	ASSYGQNPSGNTIY
TRBV5-1	13	TRBJ2-1	NA	ASSYRQAQYNEQF
TRBV7-2	14	TRBJ2-1	TRBD2	ASSQALAGPWNEQF
TRBV25-1	12	TRBJ2-2	TRBD2	ASMLAGEVGELF
TRBV5-8	11	TRBJ2-4	NA	ASSLGGRNIQY
TRBV30	11	TRBJ2-3	NA	AWSRQGSDTQY
TRBV7-6	14	TRBJ2-2	NA	ASSPRWGLGTGELF
TRBV5-4	14	TRBJ2-5	TRBD2	ASSQGLAGLQETQY
TRBV7-7	13	TRBJ2-5	TRBD2	ASSLTGTTKETQY
TRBV7-2	12	TRBJ1-2	NA	ASSRAQGFYGYT
TRBV30	12	TRBJ1-4	TRBD1	AWSTDRGLEKLF
TRBV6-5	11	TRBJ2-7	NA	ASRRGPPYEQY
TRBV14	16	TRBJ2-3	NA	ASSHPPGRKRGTDTQY
TRBV4-1	14	TRBJ2-7	TRBD2	ASSPIGGLSSYEQY
TRBV28	11	TRBJ2-7	NA	ASSLLFVYEQY
TRBV10-1	9	TRBJ2-7	NA	ASCGPYEQY
TRBV5-1	12	TRBJ1-4	TRBD1	ASSEGTGAGKLF
TRBV5-6	10	TRBJ2-7	NA	ASSWGAYEQY